This TCR beta chain is drawn from a study of blood T cell repertoires in COVID-19. Study details: Samples taken during acute and convalescent COVID-19 were collected in the United States, Italy and Spain.

Sequencing used immunoSEQ multiplex PCR; TCRdb keeps in-frame clones, though not all of them. The table shows 13,000 or so clones, with less than 90% occurring only once. The table lists this clone with a few counts. This clonotype was sampled from a man aged 40-55 years with active or convalescent COVID-19. The sample was peripheral blood.

CDR3 nucleotide sequence: TGTGCCACCAATGGCGGGACAGACGGGGTTGCAACTAATGAAAAACTGTTTTTT. Translation: CATNGGTDGVATNEKLFF. The gene calls are TRBV10-3 and TRBJ1-4; 7 bases are a match to TRBD1. V shed 10 bases and J 0 bases; nucleotides not matched to a gene: 17. This CDR3 contains 18 residues. Germline CDR1 and CDR2: ENHRY and SYGVKD.